The 10 T cell receptor beta chains presented below share a single source sample, sequenced in a study of T cells in Graves' hyperthyroidism and ophthalmopathy. Amplification targeted TCR beta CDR3 regions from RNA transcripts. The HTBI primer set was used in a first-round RT-PCR of the TCR CDR3. TCRdb reprocessed the multiplex PCR reads via MiXCR and lists one record per CDR3 protein. Seen here are around 690,000 distinct CDR3 sequences, less than 25% observed once, and the top ten hold more than 30%. Sequenced input: blood. The receptors originated from a young man with Graves' ophthalmopathy.

A few counts support this clonotype. J is TRBJ2-7 and V is TRBV2; TRBD2 aligns across 7 bases. Germline V gene data show CDR1 as SNHLY and CDR2 as FYNNEI. The CDR3 contains 11 residues. V dropped 6 bases and J dropped 9; count of bases not matched to a gene: 5. The CDR3 spells CASRREGPQYF. The CDR3 DNA reads TGTGCCAGCAGGAGGGAGGGCCCGCAGTACTTC.

This clonotype was seen only a few times. CDR3 residues: CASSSGQWGTGELFF. DNA of the CDR3: TGTGCCAGCAGCTCGGGACAGTGGGGCACCGGGGAGCTGTTTTTT. V usage is TRBV7-2 and J usage is TRBJ2-2, with 7 bases fitting TRBD1. In germline, CDR1 is SGHTA, CDR2 FQGNSA. This CDR3 is built from 15 residues. Losses at the gene ends were 4 bases for V and 4 bases for J; bases not matched to a gene: 6. The full variable domain, completed using reference TRBV7-2 and TRBJ2-2, is GAGVSQSPSNKVTEKGKDVELRCDPISGHTALYWYRQSLGQGLEFLIYFQGNSAPDKSGLPSDRFSAERTGGSVSTLTIQRTQQEDSAVYLCASSSGQWGTGELFFGEGSRLTVL.

The sample holds many counts of this clonotype. The V and J genes are TRBV3-1 and TRBJ1-1; TRBD1 might be the D (6 bases). This CDR3 comprises 16 residues. V dropped 0 bases and J dropped 1 base, with 12 bases sitting between them. From germline, CDR1 is LGHDT and CDR2 YNNKEL (reference sequence). For the CDR3, the DNA is TGTGCCAGCAGCCAAGATCCCGTGGGGGCGAACACTGAAGCTTTCTTT. Translation: CASSQDPVGANTEAFF. Full variable domain (outside the CDR3, taken from reference TRBV3-1 and TRBJ1-1): DTAVSQTPKYLVTQMGNDKSIKCEQNLGHDTMYWYKQDSKKFLKIMFSYNNKELIINETVPNRFSPKSPDKAHLNLHINSLELGDSAVYFCASSQDPVGANTEAFFGQGTRLTVV.

This clonotype was observed many times. This chain uses TRBV11-2 with TRBJ2-2; weak D call: TRBD1 (5 bases). Germline V CDR1 and CDR2: SGHAT, FQNNGV. V was clipped by 4 bases and J by 5 bases, with 14 bases between them. The CDR3 extends over 15 amino acids. The chain's CDR3 is CASSSPQGWTGELFF. CDR3 nucleotide sequence: TGTGCCAGCAGCTCGCCCCAGGGCTGGACCGGGGAGCTGTTTTTT.

This clonotype was found a few times. The chain is built from TRBV20-1 and TRBJ1-3; 8 nucleotides line up with TRBD1. Losses at the gene ends were 7 bases for V and 4 bases for J; bases not matched to a gene: 6. Per germline, CDR1 DFQATT and CDR2 SNEGSKA (reference sequence). The CDR3 has 13 amino acids. CDR3 sequence: CSVTTGVGNTIYF. The CDR3 nucleotides are TGCAGTGTTACGACAGGGGTCGGAAACACCATATATTTT.

In its sample, this clonotype was seen a few times. V usage is TRBV28 and J usage is TRBJ2-1; D possibly corresponds to TRBD2 (7 bases). Trimming removed 5 bases at V and 1 base at J, with 21 bases between. This CDR3 is built from 18 residues. The germline CDR1 and CDR2 sequences are MDHEN and SYDVKM. The CDR3 coding sequence is TGTGCCAGCAGTCCCCGAGGGGGAGCGGGATGGTCCTACAATGAGCAGTTCTTC. This encodes CASSPRGGAGWSYNEQFF. Full variable domain (missing parts from reference TRBV28 and TRBJ2-1): DVKVTQSSRYLVKRTGEKVFLECVQDMDHENMFWYRQDPGLGLRLIYFSYDVKMKEKGDIPEGYSVSREKKERFSLILESASTNQTSMYLCASSPRGGAGWSYNEQFFGPGTRLTVL.

This chain joins TRBV4-2 and TRBJ1-1; no reliable D call. Trimming removed 4 bases at V and 1 base at J, with 13 bases between. The CDR3 is made up of 15 amino acids. Germline CDR1 LGHNA, CDR2 YNFKEQ. CDR3 sequence: CASSPSVSKNTEAFF. In DNA form, the CDR3 reads TGTGCCAGCAGCCCTTCCGTCAGTAAGAACACTGAAGCTTTCTTT.

The rearrangement joins TRBV6-2 or TRBV6-3 to TRBJ2-7; 8 positions agree with TRBD1. The CDR3 length is 15 residues. With 0 bases clipped from V and 2 bases from J, the junction kept 3 bases outside the gene matches. Germline V CDR1 and CDR2: MNHEY, SVGEGT. The CDR3 nucleotides read TGTGCCAGCAGTTACTCGGTGACAGGGGCCTACGAGCAGTACTTC. Translating gives CASSYSVTGAYEQYF.

The chain has TRBV7-9 and TRBJ1-1, with a tentative D call TRBD1 (6 bases). This CDR3 is 14 amino acids long. V was shortened by 4 bases and J by 4 bases, with 13 bases between the two germline ends. Germline-derived CDR1 and CDR2 are SEHNR and FQNEAQ (reference sequence). As DNA, the CDR3 is TGTGCCAGCAGCTCGGGGGGGGCTGGCACTGAAGCTTTCTTT. This codes for CASSSGGAGTEAFF.

This clonotype was seen ten or more times. The gene calls are TRBV2 and TRBJ1-2; D unresolved. The germline V gene has CDR1 SNHLY and CDR2 FYNNEI. Trimming took off 8 bases at V and 8 bases at J, with 12 bases between the two ends. The CDR3 has 11 residues. In DNA, the CDR3 is TGTGCCAGCCTATCTGAAGGAGGCTACACCTTC. This gives the protein CASLSEGGYTF.